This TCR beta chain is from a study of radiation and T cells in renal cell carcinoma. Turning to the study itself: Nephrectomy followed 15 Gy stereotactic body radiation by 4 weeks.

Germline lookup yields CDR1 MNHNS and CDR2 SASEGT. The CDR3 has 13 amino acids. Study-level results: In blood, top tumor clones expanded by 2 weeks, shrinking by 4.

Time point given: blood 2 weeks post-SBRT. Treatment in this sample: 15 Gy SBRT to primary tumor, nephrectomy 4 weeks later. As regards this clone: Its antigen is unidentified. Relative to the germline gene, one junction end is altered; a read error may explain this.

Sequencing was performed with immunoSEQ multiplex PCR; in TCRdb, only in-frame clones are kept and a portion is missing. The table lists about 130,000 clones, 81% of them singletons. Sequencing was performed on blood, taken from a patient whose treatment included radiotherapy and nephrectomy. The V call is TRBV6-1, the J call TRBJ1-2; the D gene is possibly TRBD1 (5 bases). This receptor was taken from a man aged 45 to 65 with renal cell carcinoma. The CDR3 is CASSEGEYYGYTF. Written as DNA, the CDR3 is TGTGCCAGCAGCGAAGGGGAGTACTATGGCTACACCTTC.